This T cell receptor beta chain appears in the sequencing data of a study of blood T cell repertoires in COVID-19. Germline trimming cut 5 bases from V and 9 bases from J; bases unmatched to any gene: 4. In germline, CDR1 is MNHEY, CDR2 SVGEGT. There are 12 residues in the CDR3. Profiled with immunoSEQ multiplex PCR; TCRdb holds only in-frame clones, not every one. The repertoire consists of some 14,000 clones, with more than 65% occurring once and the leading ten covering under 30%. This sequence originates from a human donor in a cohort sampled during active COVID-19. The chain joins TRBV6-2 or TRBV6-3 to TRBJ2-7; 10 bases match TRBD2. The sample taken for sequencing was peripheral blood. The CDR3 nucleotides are TGTGCCAGCAGTCCAGCGGGAGGGCCGCAGTACTTC. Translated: CASSPAGGPQYF.